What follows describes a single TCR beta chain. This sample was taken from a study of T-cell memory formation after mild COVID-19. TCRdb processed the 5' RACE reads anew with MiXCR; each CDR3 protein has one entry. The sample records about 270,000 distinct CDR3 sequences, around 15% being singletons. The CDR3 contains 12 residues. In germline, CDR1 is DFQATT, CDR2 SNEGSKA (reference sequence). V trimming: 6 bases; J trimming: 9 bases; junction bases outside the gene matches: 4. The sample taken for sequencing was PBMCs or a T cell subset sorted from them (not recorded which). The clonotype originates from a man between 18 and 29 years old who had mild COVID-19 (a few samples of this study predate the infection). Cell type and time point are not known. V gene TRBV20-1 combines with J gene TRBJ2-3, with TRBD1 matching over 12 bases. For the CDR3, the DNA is TGCAGTGCAGGGACAGGGGGCGAGACGCAGTATTTT. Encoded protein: CSAGTGGETQYF.